This is a list of T cell receptor beta chains from one sample in a study of shared clonotypes between healthy human individuals. Here immunoSEQ multiplex PCR was the method, and the copy in TCRdb shows in-frame clones only, minus some. The sample includes roughly 480,000 clones, approximately 79% of them seen just once. The sequenced material came from PBMCs. The receptors here all came from a woman between 35 and 50 years old in good health. Some clones in this sample may be carry-over from other donors' samples. The CDR3 runs from the conserved cysteine through the conserved F or W. Fields, in order: V gene, clone size, D gene, J gene, CDR3 protein, CDR3 DNA. A D gene is named only where the DNA matches it firmly. Rows give clone size only sometimes, using once, few, many, or a class for an expanded clone.

TRBV11-2	-	TRBD1	TRBJ2-1	CASSRRQGPYNEQFF	TGTGCCAGCAGCCGCCGACAGGGGCCCTACAATGAGCAGTTCTTC
TRBV10-3	-	TRBD2	TRBJ2-3	CAISDPSGRVISTDTQYF	TGTGCCATCAGTGACCCTAGCGGGAGGGTGATTAGCACAGATACGCAGTATTTT
TRBV2	few	-	TRBJ2-1	CASERGSYNEQFF	TGTGCCAGCGAACGGGGGTCCTACAATGAGCAGTTCTTC
TRBV7-2	few	TRBD2	TRBJ2-7	CASSLQGLAGYEQYF	TGTGCCAGCAGCTTACAGGGACTAGCGGGCTACGAGCAGTACTTC
TRBV27	-	TRBD2	TRBJ2-2	CASSLAVAGGYTGELFF	TGTGCCAGCAGTTTAGCGGTAGCGGGAGGATACACCGGGGAGCTGTTTTTT
TRBV4-3	-	TRBD2	TRBJ2-1	CASSQDSGGFYNEQFF	TGCGCCAGCAGCCAAGATTCGGGGGGATTCTACAATGAGCAGTTCTTC
TRBV6-1	-	-	TRBJ1-2	CASTLRQVNYGYTF	TGTGCCAGCACGCTTCGACAGGTTAACTATGGCTACACCTTC
TRBV7-9	-	TRBD2	TRBJ2-1	CASSPGLAGHNEQFF	TGTGCCAGCAGCCCAGGGCTAGCGGGACACAATGAGCAGTTCTTC
TRBV28	-	-	TRBJ2-7	CASSLYGSYEQYF	TGTGCCAGCAGTTTATACGGCTCCTACGAGCAGTACTTC
TRBV4-1	-	TRBD2	TRBJ2-1	CASSHLLAGVNEQFF	TGCGCCAGCAGCCACCTACTAGCGGGAGTAAATGAGCAGTTCTTC
TRBV30	-	-	TRBJ1-2	CAWSGGQGDYGYTF	TGTGCCTGGAGCGGGGGTCAGGGAGACTATGGCTACACCTTC
TRBV5-1	-	-	TRBJ1-1	CASSLAGAVGAQGAFF	TGCGCCAGCAGCTTGGCCGGGGCCGTCGGGGCACAGGGAGCTTTCTTT